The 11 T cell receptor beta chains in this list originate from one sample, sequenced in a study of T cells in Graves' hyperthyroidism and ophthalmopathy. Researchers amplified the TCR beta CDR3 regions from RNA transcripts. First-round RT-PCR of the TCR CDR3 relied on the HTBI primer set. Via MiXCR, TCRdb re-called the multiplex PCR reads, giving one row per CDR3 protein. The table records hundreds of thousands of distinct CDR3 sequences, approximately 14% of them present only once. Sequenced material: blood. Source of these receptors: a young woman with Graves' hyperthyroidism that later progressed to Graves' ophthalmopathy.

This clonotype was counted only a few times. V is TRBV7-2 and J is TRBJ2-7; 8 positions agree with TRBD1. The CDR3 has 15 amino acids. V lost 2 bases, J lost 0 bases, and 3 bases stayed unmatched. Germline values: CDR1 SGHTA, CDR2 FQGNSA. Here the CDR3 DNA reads TGTGCCAGCAGCTTACTGGGACAGGCCTCCTACGAGCAGTACTTC. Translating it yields CASSLLGQASYEQYF.

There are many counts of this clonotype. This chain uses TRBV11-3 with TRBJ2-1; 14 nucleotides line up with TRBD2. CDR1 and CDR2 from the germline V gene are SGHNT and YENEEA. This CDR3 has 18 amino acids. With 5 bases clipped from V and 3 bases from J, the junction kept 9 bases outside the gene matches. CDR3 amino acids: CASSPGLAGVGGYNEQFF. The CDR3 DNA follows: TGTGCCAGCAGCCCGGGACTAGCGGGAGTGGGGGGCTACAATGAGCAGTTCTTC.

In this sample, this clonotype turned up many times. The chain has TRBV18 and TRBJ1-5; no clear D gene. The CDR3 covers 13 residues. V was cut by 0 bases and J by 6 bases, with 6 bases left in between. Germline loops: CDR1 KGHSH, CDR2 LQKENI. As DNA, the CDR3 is TGTGCCAGCTCACCACCGGGAGTTCAGCCCCAGCATTTT. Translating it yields CASSPPGVQPQHF.

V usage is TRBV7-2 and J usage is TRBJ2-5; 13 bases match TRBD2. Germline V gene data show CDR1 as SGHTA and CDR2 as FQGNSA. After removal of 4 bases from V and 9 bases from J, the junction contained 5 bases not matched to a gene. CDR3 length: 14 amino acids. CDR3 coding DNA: TGTGCCAGCAGCTCGGGACTAGCGGGATCGGCCCAGTACTTC. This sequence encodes CASSSGLAGSAQYF.

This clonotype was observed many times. CDR3 residues: CASSYAGPPGETQYF. The CDR3, as DNA: TGTGCCAGCAGTTACGCCGGTCCCCCGGGAGAGACCCAGTACTTC. V and J are TRBV6-2 or TRBV6-3 and TRBJ2-5; unclear D gene. CDR1 and CDR2 from the germline V gene are MNHEY and SVGEGT. CDR3 length: 15 residues. Trimming took off 2 bases at V and 4 bases at J, with 14 bases between the two ends.

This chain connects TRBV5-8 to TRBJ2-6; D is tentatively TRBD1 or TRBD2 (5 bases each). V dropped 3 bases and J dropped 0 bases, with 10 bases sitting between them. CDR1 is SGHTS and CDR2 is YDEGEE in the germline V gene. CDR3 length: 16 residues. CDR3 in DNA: TGTGCCAGCAGCTGGGGGACCACCTCTGGGGCCAACGTCCTGACTTTC. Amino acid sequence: CASSWGTTSGANVLTF.

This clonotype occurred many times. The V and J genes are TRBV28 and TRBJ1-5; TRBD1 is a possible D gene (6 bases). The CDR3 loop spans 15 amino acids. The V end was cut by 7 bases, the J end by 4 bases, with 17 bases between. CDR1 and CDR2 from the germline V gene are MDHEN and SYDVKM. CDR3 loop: CASTPLGGTNQPQHF. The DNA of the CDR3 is TGTGCCAGCACTCCGCTGGGAGGGACAAATCAGCCCCAGCATTTT.

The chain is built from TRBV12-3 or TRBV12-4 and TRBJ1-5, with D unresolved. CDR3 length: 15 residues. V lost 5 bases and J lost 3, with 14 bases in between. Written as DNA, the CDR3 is TGTGCCAGCAGTCGTCGGAGCAGTTTCAATCAGCCCCAGCATTTT. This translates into CASSRRSSFNQPQHF.

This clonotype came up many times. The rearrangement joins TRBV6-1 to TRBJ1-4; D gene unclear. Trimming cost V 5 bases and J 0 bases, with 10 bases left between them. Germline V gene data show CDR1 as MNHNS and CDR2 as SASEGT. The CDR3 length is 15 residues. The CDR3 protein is CASSPTQTTNEKLFF. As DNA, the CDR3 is TGTGCCAGCAGTCCTACTCAGACAACTAATGAAAAACTGTTTTTT.

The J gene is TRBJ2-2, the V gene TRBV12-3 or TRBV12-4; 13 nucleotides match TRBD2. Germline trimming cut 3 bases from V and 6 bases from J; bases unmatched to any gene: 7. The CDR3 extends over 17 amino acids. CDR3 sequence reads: CASSFLGLAGAAGELFF. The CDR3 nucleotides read TGTGCCAGCAGTTTCCTCGGACTAGCGGGAGCGGCCGGGGAGCTGTTTTTT.

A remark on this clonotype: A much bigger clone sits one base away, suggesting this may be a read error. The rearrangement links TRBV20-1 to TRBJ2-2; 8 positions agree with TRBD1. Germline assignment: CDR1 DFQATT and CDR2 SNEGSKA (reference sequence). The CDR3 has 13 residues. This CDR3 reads CSAWTGRTAELFF. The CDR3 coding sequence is TGCAGTGCCTGGACAGGGCGGACCGCGGAGCTGTTTTTT.